The 16 T cell receptor beta chains listed next were all sequenced from one sample in a study of T cell responses to AZD1222 COVID-19 vaccine (dated by TCRdb to about 2021). In the paper's terms, the time point label means: baseline before first vaccination. The library came from the immunoSEQ multiplex PCR assay. What TCRdb holds here is the immuneACCESS table cut down to in-frame rearrangements. Part of the clones is not present; checked against another copy, under half of the missing clones reflect an unresolved V gene, and the others are unexplained. The sample yields 150,000 or so clones; just over 90% were counted once. The top ten clones comprise 6.9% of the sample. This material consisted of peripheral blood, taken on day 0 of AZD1222 vaccination. All receptors come from an adult in good health.

V is TRBV24-1 and J is TRBJ2-5, with 7 bases identical to TRBD1. V was clipped by 5 bases and J by 5 bases; unmatched bases: 4. The CDR3 totals 13 residues. Germline-derived CDR1 and CDR2 are KGHDR and SFDVKD. CDR3 amino acids: CATSAQGEETQYF. The CDR3 DNA sequence: TGTGCCACCAGTGCCCAGGGGGAGGAGACCCAGTACTTC.

This clone was recorded once. CDR3 coding DNA: TGTGCCAGCAGCGCGGGACAGGGGGCCAATGAGCAGTTCTTC. It encodes CASSAGQGANEQFF. The chain employs TRBV5-8 and TRBJ2-1; 12 positions agree with TRBD1. Losses at the gene ends were 4 bases for V and 6 bases for J; bases not matched to a gene: 2. CDR1 and CDR2 (germline): SGHTS, YDEGEE. CDR3 length equals 14 residues.

The rearrangement uses TRBV9 and TRBJ1-3; maybe TRBD1 (6 bases). The CDR3 is 16 amino acids. Looked up from germline, CDR1 is SGDLS and CDR2 is YYNGEE. The ends were cut back, 5 bases at V and 1 base at J, with 16 bases in the middle. The CDR3 region has the DNA TGTGCCAGCAGTGTAAACACAGGGAAATCTGGAAACACCATATATTTT. It specifies CASSVNTGKSGNTIYF.

The chain recombines TRBV9 with TRBJ2-2; 7 bases align to TRBD1. Germline V gene data show CDR1 as SGDLS and CDR2 as YYNGEE. The CDR3 is made up of 13 amino acids. J was trimmed by 10 bases and V by 7 bases; bases with no gene match: 10. DNA for the CDR3: TGTGCCAGCGGCTCAACAGGGGTAGAGGAGCTGTTTTTT. Protein: CASGSTGVEELFF.

The CDR3 nucleotides are TGTGCCACCAGCAGGATTACAGGTGAACAAGGCTACACCTTC. It yields the protein CATSRITGEQGYTF. The genes are TRBV15 and TRBJ1-2; maybe TRBD1 (5 bases). V was shortened by 3 bases and J by 8 bases, with 16 bases between the two germline ends. Germline V gene data show CDR1 as LNHNV and CDR2 as YYDKDF (reference sequence). This CDR3 spans 14 amino acids.

This chain uses TRBV5-8 with TRBJ1-1; D is unclear. Per germline, CDR1 SGHTS and CDR2 YDEGEE. The V gene lost 0 bases and the J gene lost 4 bases, with 13 bases spanning the gap. The CDR3 extends over 15 amino acids. The CDR3 DNA reads as TGTGCCAGCAGCTTGGCCCCAGGCGGGAGCACTGAAGCTTTCTTT. Translated, it gives CASSLAPGGSTEAFF.

The J gene is TRBJ1-1, the V gene TRBV7-8; 7 nucleotides align to TRBD1. Per germline, CDR1 SGHVS and CDR2 FQNEAQ. The CDR3 consists of 14 residues. V was clipped by 5 bases and J by 1 base; unmatched bases: 4. The CDR3 reads CASSAGTENTEAFF. The CDR3, as DNA: TGTGCCAGCAGCGCCGGGACAGAGAACACTGAAGCTTTCTTT.

V gene TRBV7-9 combines with J gene TRBJ1-2, with D hard to call. This CDR3 is built from 14 residues. Germline V gene lookup returns CDR1 SEHNR and CDR2 FQNEAQ (reference sequence). V gave up 1 base and J gave up 8 bases, with 14 bases separating them. This CDR3 is CASSLEMTGRGYTF. CDR3 coding DNA: TGTGCCAGCAGCTTAGAGATGACTGGCCGCGGCTACACCTTC.

This sequence joins TRBV6-1 and TRBJ1-5; 9 positions agree with TRBD1. This CDR3 is 16 amino acids long. Unmatched junction bases numbered 5, after V lost 4 bases and J lost 1 base. Per germline, CDR1 MNHNS and CDR2 SASEGT. The CDR3 bases are TGTGCCAGCAGTGGGGACAGGGTATTAAGCAATCAGCCCCAGCATTTT. Its translation: CASSGDRVLSNQPQHF.

The J gene is TRBJ2-1, the V gene TRBV12-3 or TRBV12-4, with D unresolved. V was shortened by 5 bases and J by 8 bases, with 13 bases between the two germline ends. CDR3 length: 13 amino acids. DNA of the CDR3: TGTGCCAGCAGTCCACGACCAAGGGATGAGCAGTTCTTC. As protein: CASSPRPRDEQFF.

The V call is TRBV9, the J call TRBJ2-1, with 8 bases lining up with TRBD2. Germline V gives CDR1 SGDLS, CDR2 YYNGEE. The CDR3 spans 15 residues. With 6 bases clipped from V and 1 base from J, the junction kept 6 bases outside the gene matches. In DNA, the CDR3 is TGTGCCAGCACGGGAGGGGGAATTTCCTACAATGAGCAGTTCTTC. Amino acids: CASTGGGISYNEQFF.

In this sample, this clone turned up a few times. The V call is TRBV11-1, the J call TRBJ2-1; D uncertain. Germline CDR1 reads SGHAT; CDR2 reads FQDESV (reference sequence). V was shortened by 3 bases and J by 3 bases, with 9 bases between the two germline ends. This CDR3 is built from 14 residues. The chain's CDR3 is CASSFDNLYNEQFF. CDR3 nucleotides: TGTGCCAGCAGCTTCGACAACCTCTACAATGAGCAGTTCTTC. The variable domain in full, completed from reference TRBV11-1 and TRBJ2-1, reads EAEVAQSPRYKITEKSQAVAFWCDPISGHATLYWYRQILGQGPELLVQFQDESVVDDSQLPKDRFSAERLKGVDSTLKIQPAELGDSAMYLCASSFDNLYNEQFFGPGTRLTVL.

The chain recombines TRBV3-1 (or the pseudogene TRBV3-2) with TRBJ2-5; tentatively, D is TRBD1 (6 bases). Germline CDR1 and CDR2: LGHDT and YNNKEL (reference sequence). Trimming cost V 4 bases and J 4 bases, with 13 bases left between them. The length of the CDR3 is 14 residues. CDR3 nucleotide sequence: TGTGCCAGCAGCCCAACAGGGTCCAGAGAGACCCAGTACTTC. Translating gives CASSPTGSRETQYF.

The genes are TRBV15 and TRBJ1-2; D is ambiguous. The CDR3 covers 13 residues. The ends were cut back, 1 base at V and 8 bases at J, with 11 bases in the middle. Germline values: CDR1 LNHNV, CDR2 YYDKDF (reference sequence). For the CDR3, the DNA is TGTGCCACCAGCAGAGTTCCACCGGGGGGCTACACCTTC. Protein product: CATSRVPPGGYTF.

This chain's CDR3 is CASSLGTSYEQYF. The CDR3 region has the DNA TGTGCCAGCAGTCTGGGCACCTCCTACGAGCAGTACTTC. This chain links TRBV27 with TRBJ2-7, with D hard to call. The V gene lost 5 bases and the J gene lost 0 bases, with 8 bases spanning the gap. The germline CDR1 and CDR2 sequences are MNHEY and SMNVEV (reference sequence). CDR3 length: 13 residues.

This clone has only one observation. V and J are TRBV7-2 and TRBJ1-2; D is unclear. There are 13 residues in the CDR3. Trimming stripped 1 base from V and 3 bases from J, with 6 bases between. Germline V lookup: CDR1 SGHTA, CDR2 FQGNSA. The CDR3 DNA is TGTGCCAGCAGCTTAGGCGGGGACTATGGCTACACCTTC. It yields the protein CASSLGGDYGYTF.